The clone carrying this T cell receptor (beta chain) was seen a handful of times. The data originate from a study of blood T cell repertoires in COVID-19. Study-level background: COVID-19 samples from acute and convalescent phases originated in the United States, Italy and Spain. T cells, B-cell-depleted T cells, or PBMCs supplied cDNA or gDNA.

Per the germline V gene, CDR1 is LGHDT and CDR2 is YNNKEL (reference sequence). V gave up 4 bases and J gave up 5 bases; unmatched junction bases: 7. The CDR3 runs 14 residues. As originally analysed: Quantification of nucleated cells was approximated via reference gene primer amplification. The data were produced by immunoSEQ multiplex PCR, yet TCRdb's version contains in-frame clones alone and is incomplete. Clonal size and the V and J genes are those of that table, whereas D and trimming came from the DNA. The repertoire has 150,000 to 200,000 clones, around 80% of them found once; the top ten carry roughly 11%.

Sequenced sample: peripheral blood. The receptor's source is a man between 60 and 70 years old with active or convalescent COVID-19. This sequence joins TRBV3-1 (or the pseudogene TRBV3-2) and TRBJ1-2, with 7 nucleotides matching TRBD1. For the CDR3, the DNA is TGTGCCAGCAGCCCACGGACACAGGGGTATGGCTACACCTTC. Encoded protein: CASSPRTQGYGYTF.